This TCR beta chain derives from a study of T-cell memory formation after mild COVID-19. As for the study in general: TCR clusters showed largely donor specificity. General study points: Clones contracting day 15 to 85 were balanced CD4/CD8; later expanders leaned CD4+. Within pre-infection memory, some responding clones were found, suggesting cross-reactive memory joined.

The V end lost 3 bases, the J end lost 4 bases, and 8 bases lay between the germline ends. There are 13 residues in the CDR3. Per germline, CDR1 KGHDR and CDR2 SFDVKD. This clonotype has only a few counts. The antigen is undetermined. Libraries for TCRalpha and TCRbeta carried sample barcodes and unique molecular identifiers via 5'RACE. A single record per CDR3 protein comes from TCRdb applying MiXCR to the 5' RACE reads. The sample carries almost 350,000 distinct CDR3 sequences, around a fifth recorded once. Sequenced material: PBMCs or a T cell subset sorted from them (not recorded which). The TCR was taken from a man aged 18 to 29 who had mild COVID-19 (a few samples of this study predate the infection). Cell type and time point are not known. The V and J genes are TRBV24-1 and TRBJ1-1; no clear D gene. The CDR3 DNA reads TGTGCCACCAGTGATGGAGGGAGCACTGAAGCTTTCTTT. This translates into CATSDGGSTEAFF.